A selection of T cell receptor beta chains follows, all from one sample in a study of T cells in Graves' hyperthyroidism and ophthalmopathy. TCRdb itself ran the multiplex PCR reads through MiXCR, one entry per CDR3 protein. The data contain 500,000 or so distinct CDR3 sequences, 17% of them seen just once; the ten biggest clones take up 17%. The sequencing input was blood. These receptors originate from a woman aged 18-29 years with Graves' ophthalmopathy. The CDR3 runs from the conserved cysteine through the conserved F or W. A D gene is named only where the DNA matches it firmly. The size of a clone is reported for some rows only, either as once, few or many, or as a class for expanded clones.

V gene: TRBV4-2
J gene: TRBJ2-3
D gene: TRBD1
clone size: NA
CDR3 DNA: TGTGCCAGCAGCCAAGATCGTAGGGGACAGGGGCGGACAGATACGCAGTATTTT
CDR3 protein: CASSQDRRGQGRTDTQYF

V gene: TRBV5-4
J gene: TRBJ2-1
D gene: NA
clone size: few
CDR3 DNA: TGTGCCAGCAGCCCAGAAACCCTACTTATGAGCTCCTACAATGAGCAGTTCTTC
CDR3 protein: CASSPETLLMSSYNEQFF

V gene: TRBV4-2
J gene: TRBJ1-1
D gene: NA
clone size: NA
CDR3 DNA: TGTGCCAGCAGCCGCCCAAACGTGAGCCCTGAAGCTTTCTTT
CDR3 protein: CASSRPNVSPEAFF

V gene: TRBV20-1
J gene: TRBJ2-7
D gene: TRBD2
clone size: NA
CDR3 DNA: TGCAGTGTCCCGGGCCTCGGGAGGGAGCAGTACTTC
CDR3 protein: CSVPGLGREQYF

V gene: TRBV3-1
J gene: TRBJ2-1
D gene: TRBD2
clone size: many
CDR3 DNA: TGTGCCAGCAGCCCGATTAAGACTAGCGGATCTTACAATGAGCAGTTCTTC
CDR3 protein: CASSPIKTSGSYNEQFF

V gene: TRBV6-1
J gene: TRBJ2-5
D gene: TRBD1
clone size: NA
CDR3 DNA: TGTGCCAGCAGTGAAGTACAGGGGGCCTCACAAGAGACCCAGTACTTC
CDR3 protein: CASSEVQGASQETQYF

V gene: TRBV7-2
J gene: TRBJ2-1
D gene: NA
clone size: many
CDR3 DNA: TGTGCCAGCAGCTTAGCGTTAGCGGTCAACAATGAGCAGTTCTTC
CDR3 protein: CASSLALAVNNEQFF

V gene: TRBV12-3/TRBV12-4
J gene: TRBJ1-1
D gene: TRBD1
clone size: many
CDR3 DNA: TGTGCCAGCAGTCACAAGACAGGGGAGAATGCTTTCTTT
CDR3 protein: CASSHKTGENAFF

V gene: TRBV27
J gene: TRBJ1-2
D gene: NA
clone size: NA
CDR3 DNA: TGTGCCAGCAGTTCAGCGGATACCTATGGCTACACCTTC
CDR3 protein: CASSSADTYGYTF

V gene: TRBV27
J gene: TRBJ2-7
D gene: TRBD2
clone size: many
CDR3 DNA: TGTGCCAGCAGTTCAACGGGGGGGCAGTACTTC
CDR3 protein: CASSSTGGQYF

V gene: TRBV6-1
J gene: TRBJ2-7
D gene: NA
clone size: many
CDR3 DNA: TGTGCCAGCAGACAGACCAGGGTTAACAGTAACTACGAGCAGTACTTC
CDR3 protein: CASRQTRVNSNYEQYF

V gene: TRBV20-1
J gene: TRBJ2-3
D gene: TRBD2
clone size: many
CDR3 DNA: TGCAGTGCTAGAGTAAGGACTAGCGGGGGTGGCACAGATACGCAGTATTTT
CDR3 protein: CSARVRTSGGGTDTQYF

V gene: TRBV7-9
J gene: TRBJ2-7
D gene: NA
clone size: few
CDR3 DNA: TGTGCCAGCAGCACGGAGAGCTACTCCTACGAGCAGTACTTC
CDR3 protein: CASSTESYSYEQYF

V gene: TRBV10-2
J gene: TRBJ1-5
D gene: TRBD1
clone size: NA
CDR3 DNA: TGCGCCAGCAGTGAAGAATCTGAGACAGGGGACCAGCCCCAGCATTTT
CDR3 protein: CASSEESETGDQPQHF

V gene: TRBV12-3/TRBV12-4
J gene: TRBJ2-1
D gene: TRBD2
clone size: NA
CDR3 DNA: TGTGCCGGCAGTTTTCTTCGGGGGGTCTACAATGAGCAGTTCTTC
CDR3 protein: CAGSFLRGVYNEQFF

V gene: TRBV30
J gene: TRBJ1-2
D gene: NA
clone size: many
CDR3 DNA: TGTGCCTCCCGGCGCGGCCCCTATGGCTACACCTTC
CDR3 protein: CASRRGPYGYTF

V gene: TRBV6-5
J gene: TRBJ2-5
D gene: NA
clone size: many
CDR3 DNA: TGTGCCAGCAGTTACCGAATGGAAGAGACCCAGTACTTC
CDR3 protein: CASSYRMEETQYF

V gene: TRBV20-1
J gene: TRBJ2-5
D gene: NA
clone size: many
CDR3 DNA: TGCAGTGCTGAAGCCGGGAATCAAGAGACCCAGTACTTC
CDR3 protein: CSAEAGNQETQYF

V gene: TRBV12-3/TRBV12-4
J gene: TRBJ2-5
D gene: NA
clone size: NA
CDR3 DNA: TGTGCCAGCAGTAAGGACGGTTATCAAGAGACCCAGTACTTC
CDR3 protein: CASSKDGYQETQYF

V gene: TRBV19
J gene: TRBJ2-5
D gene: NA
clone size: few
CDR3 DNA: TGTGCCAGTAGTGAACGGGGGTATGGACAAGAGACCCAGTACTTC
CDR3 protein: CASSERGYGQETQYF

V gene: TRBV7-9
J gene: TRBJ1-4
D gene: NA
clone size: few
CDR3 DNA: TGTGCCAGCAGCTTACGAGAAGGCCTAATGGGTGAAAAACTGTTTTTT
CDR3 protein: CASSLREGLMGEKLFF

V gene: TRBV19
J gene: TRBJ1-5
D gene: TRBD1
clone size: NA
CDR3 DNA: TGTGCCAGTGCCCTCGGGACAGGGCGGTATAGCAATCAGCCCCAGCATTTT
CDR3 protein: CASALGTGRYSNQPQHF

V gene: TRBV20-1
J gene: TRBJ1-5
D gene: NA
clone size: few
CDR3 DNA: TGCAGTGCTAGTGATGACCCCTCAGGGAATCAGCCCCAGCATTTT
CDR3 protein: CSASDDPSGNQPQHF

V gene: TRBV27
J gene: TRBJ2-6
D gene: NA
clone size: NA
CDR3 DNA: TGTGCCAGCAGTTTAATGGCTGGGGCCAACGTCCTGACTTTC
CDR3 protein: CASSLMAGANVLTF

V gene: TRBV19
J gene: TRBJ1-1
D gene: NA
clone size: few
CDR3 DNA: TGTGCCAGTAGTATCAAGGGCAAGAACACTGAAGCTTTCTTT
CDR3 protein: CASSIKGKNTEAFF

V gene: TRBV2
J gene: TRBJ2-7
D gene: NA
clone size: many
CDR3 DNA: TGTGCCAGCACGCCTGGCCTAACGACCTACGAGCAGTACTTC
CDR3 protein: CASTPGLTTYEQYF

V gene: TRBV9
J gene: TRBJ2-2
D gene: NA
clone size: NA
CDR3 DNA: TGTGCCAGCAGCGTAGTTCTGGGCTTGGGGACCGGGGAGCTGTTTTTT
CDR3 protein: CASSVVLGLGTGELFF

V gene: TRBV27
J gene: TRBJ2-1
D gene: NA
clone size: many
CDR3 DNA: TGTGCCAGCAGCAACTCGGGCGGGACATACAATGAGCAGTTCTTC
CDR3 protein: CASSNSGGTYNEQFF

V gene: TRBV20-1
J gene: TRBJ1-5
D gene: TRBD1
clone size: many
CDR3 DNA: TGCAGTGCTAGCCTGACAGGGTTGGTCAATCAGCCCCAGCATTTT
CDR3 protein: CSASLTGLVNQPQHF

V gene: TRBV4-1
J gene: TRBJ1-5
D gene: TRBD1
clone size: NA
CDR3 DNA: TGCGCCAGCAGCCTAGGGACAGATTATCAGCCCCAGCATTTT
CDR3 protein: CASSLGTDYQPQHF

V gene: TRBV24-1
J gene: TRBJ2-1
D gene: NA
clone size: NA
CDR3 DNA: TGTGCCACCAGTGATTTCCTGAATGAGCAGTTCTTC
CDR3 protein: CATSDFLNEQFF

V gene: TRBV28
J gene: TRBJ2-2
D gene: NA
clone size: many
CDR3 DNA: TGTGCCAGCAGTTTACTTACCGGGGAGCTGTTTTTT
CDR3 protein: CASSLLTGELFF

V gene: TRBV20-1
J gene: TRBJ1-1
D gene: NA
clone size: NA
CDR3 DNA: TGCAGTGCTAGAGATCTTGGGGTCAACGTGGGGACTGAAGCTTTCTTT
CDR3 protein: CSARDLGVNVGTEAFF

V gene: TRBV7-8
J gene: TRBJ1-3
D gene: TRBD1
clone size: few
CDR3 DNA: TGTGCCAGCACCAGTAGCGGGACAGGGACTGGAAACACCATATATTTT
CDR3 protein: CASTSSGTGTGNTIYF

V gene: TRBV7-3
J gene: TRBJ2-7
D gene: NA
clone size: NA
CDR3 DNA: TGTGCCAGCAGCTTATATGGGGGCGAGTCCTACGAGCAGTACTTC
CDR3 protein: CASSLYGGESYEQYF

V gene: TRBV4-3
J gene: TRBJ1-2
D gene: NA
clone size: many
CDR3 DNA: TGCGCCAGCAGCCAAGATTATATGAACTATGGCTACACCTTC
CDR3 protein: CASSQDYMNYGYTF

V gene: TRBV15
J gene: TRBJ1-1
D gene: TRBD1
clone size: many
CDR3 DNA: TGTGCCACCAGCAGAGCAGGGGGCAGGAGCACTGAAGCTTTCTTT
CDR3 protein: CATSRAGGRSTEAFF